This T cell receptor beta chain stems from a study of regulatory T cells in long-lasting Graves disease. Findings of the study overall: The study found lower TCR diversity in persistent Graves' patients than in newly diagnosed ones.

CDR1 and CDR2 from the germline V gene are MDHEN and SYDVKM. There are 16 residues in the CDR3. Between the trimmed V and J ends, which lost 1 base and 3 bases, there was a span of 15 bases. TCR beta libraries were built with iRepertoire HTBI primers and Arm-PCR of CDR3 regions. One entry per CDR3 protein results from TCRdb running MiXCR on the multiplex PCR reads. The data show 350,000 to 450,000 distinct CDR3 sequences, 12% seen once. This clonotype occurred many times. The antigen is unknown. As for time point: newly diagnosed GD, antithyroid drugs for less than 3 months. The TCR library used RNA extracted from PBMCs. These data were likewise used in another study, on T cells in Graves' hyperthyroidism and ophthalmopathy. That investigation notes: The blood repertoire included most of the expanded thyroid clonotypes above 0.001.

This clonotype was obtained from a woman between 18 and 29 years old with Graves disease. The sample was peripheral blood mononuclear cells (PBMCs), taken at new diagnosis, from a patient treated with antithyroid drugs. V is TRBV28 and J is TRBJ1-2, with D hard to call. CDR3 coding DNA: TGTGCCAGCAGTTTATTGGCGGGATGGGGAGACTATGGCTACACCTTC. It is translated as CASSLLAGWGDYGYTF.